This TCR beta chain was recovered during a study of metastatic and nonmetastatic thyroid tumors. Study overall: Repertoire comparisons spanned blood and tumor or nodule tissue from malignant and benign thyroid patients.

Patients were all untreated before their thyroid surgery. The CDR3 runs 15 residues. Regarding the study as a whole: Relative to benign nodules, malignant thyroid tumors were reportedly characterized by significantly elevated TCR beta diversity in blood and tumor.

Regarding this clone: Its antigen is unidentified. The germline gene is not matched at one end of the junction; a read error may be the cause.

Per the original methods: A papillary thyroid cancer distant-metastasis classifier was built from CDR3 differences across clinicopathological groups. Through MiXCR, TCRdb re-clonotyped the PCR reads. In this record, the V and J calls reflect TCRdb's handling and not the investigators' own analysis. Of about 4,500 clones in the sample, around a sixth were seen once. The sequence came from a female donor with papillary thyroid cancer or a benign thyroid nodule (not recorded which). Some clones in this sample may be carry-over from other donors' samples. Sequenced sample: adjacent normal tissue. The chain links TRBV12-3 or TRBV12-4 to TRBJ2-1; D call uncertain. CDR3 in DNA: TGTGCTAGCAGTTTAAGCGAAAGGAACAACAATGGGCAGTTCTTC. Translation: CASSLSERNNNGQFF.